The source of this TCR beta chain is a study of blood T cell repertoires in COVID-19. Study details: Italy, Spain and the United States were the sources of the convalescent and acute COVID-19 samples.

The table came from immunoSEQ multiplex PCR; TCRdb's copy has only in-frame clones and leaves some out. There are roughly 220,000 clones in the sample; roughly 89% occur only once, and approximately 15% lies in the top ten. The germline gives CDR1 ENHRY, CDR2 SYGVKD. V was shortened by 9 bases and J by 5 bases, with 8 bases between the two germline ends. The CDR3 length is 11 residues. Participants were aged about 18 to 90 years, lived in about 26 US areas, and enrolled virtually. Clinical history as reported by participants underpinned cohort assignment. Material: PBMCs or T cells enriched from blood (not recorded which). The chain employs TRBV10-3 and TRBJ2-1; D might be TRBD1 (5 bases). This TCR derives from a man aged 25-45 years who had been exposed to COVID-19. Written as DNA, the CDR3 is TGTGCCATATCAGGGAACAATGAGCAGTTCTTC. Its translation is CAISGNNEQFF.